This TCR beta chain was obtained from a study of OX40 agonist ivuxolimab in advanced cancers. Germline lookup yields CDR1 SGHNT and CDR2 YENEEA. Trimming took off 3 bases at V and 0 bases at J, with 9 bases between the two ends. This CDR3 spans 15 amino acids. Some clones are missing from TCRdb's copy, which holds only in-frame ones; the method was immunoSEQ multiplex PCR. Found here are 90,000 to 120,000 clones, roughly nine tenths of them singletons; the top ten hold around 0.31%. Sequences were derived from CD4+ or CD8+ T cells sorted from blood, sampled in a trial of the OX40 agonist ivuxolimab. The J gene is TRBJ2-1, the V gene TRBV11-3; D call uncertain. The clonotype comes from an adult with an advanced solid tumor such as melanoma, head and neck, liver or kidney cancer. The CDR3 is CASSLTFTSYNEQFF. Here the CDR3 DNA reads TGTGCCAGCAGCTTGACATTTACCTCCTACAATGAGCAGTTCTTC.